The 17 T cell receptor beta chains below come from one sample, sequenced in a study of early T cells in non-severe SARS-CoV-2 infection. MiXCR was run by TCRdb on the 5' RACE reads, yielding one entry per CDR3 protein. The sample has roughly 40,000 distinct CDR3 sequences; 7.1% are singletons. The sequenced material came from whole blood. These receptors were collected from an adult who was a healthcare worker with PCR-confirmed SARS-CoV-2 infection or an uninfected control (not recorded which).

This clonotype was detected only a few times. The CDR3 protein is CAWGVMNTEAFF. DNA for the CDR3: TGTGCCTGGGGAGTGATGAACACTGAAGCTTTCTTT. The gene calls are TRBV30 and TRBJ1-1, with D unresolved. The CDR3 sequence is 12 residues long. V dropped 5 bases and J dropped 0 bases, with 7 bases sitting between them. Germline V CDR1 and CDR2: GTSNPN, SVGIG (reference sequence).

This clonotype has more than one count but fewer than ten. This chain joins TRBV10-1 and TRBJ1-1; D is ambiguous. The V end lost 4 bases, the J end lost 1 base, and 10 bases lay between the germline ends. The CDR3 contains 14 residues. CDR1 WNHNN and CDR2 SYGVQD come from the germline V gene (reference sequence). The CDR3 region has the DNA TGCGCCAGCAGTGGGGAAGAACCGAACACTGAAGCTTTCTTT. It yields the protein CASSGEEPNTEAFF.

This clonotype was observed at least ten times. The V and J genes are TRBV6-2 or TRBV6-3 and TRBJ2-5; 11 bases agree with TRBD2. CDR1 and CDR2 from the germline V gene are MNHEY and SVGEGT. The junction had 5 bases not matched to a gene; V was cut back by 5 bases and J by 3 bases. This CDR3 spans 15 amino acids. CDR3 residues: CASSPLSGGEETQYF. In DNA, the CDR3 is TGTGCCAGCAGTCCCCTTAGCGGGGGGGAAGAGACCCAGTACTTC.

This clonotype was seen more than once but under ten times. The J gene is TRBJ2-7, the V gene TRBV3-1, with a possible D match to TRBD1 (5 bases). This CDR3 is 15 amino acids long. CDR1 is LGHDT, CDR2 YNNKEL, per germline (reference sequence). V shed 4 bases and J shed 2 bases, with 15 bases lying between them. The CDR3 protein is CASSPTGRWTYEQYF. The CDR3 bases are TGTGCCAGCAGCCCAACAGGCCGTTGGACCTACGAGCAGTACTTC.

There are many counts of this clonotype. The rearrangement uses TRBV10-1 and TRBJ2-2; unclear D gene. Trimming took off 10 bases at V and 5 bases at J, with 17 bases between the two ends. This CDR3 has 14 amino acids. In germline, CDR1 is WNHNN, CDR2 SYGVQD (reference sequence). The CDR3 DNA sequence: TGCGCCACCCAACTTGGCCGTGGGACCGGGGAGCTGTTTTTT. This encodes CATQLGRGTGELFF.

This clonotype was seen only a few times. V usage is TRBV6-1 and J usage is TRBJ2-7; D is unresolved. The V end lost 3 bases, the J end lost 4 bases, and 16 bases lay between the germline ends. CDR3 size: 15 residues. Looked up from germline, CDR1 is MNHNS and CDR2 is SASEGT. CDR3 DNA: TGTGCCAGCAGTGATTCAAGGAACGGCTTATACGAGCAGTACTTC. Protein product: CASSDSRNGLYEQYF.

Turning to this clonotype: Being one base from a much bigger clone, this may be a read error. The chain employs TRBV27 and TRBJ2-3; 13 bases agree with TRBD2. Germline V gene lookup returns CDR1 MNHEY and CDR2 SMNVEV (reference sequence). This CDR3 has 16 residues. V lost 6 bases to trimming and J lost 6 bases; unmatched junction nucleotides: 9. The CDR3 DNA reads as TGTGCCAGCAGCGTGGGACTAGCGGGGTCCCTGGATACGCAGTATTTT. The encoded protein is CASSVGLAGSLDTQYF.

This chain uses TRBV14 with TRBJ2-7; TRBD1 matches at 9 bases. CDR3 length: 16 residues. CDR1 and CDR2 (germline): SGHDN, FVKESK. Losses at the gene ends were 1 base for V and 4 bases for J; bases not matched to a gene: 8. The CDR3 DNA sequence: TGTGCCAGCAGCCAAGGGCGAGGGACAGGGCCGTACGAGCAGTACTTC. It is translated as CASSQGRGTGPYEQYF.

CDR3 nucleotides: TGCAGTGCAGGTGGCAGGCCTACCTACGAGCAGTACTTC. It encodes CSAGGRPTYEQYF. The chain uses TRBV20-1 and TRBJ2-7, with no clear D. The CDR3 consists of 13 residues. V was cut by 6 bases and J by 2 bases, with 14 bases left in between. Per the germline V gene, CDR1 is DFQATT and CDR2 is SNEGSKA (reference sequence).

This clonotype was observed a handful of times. The CDR3 DNA reads as TGTGCCAGCAGCCAAGTTACAGGGGACAGGAGCGGGGAGCTGTTTTTT. Translation: CASSQVTGDRSGELFF. V is TRBV4-2 and J is TRBJ2-2; 8 bases map to TRBD1. Per the germline V gene, CDR1 is LGHNA and CDR2 is YNFKEQ. The CDR3 spans 16 residues. V shed 1 base, J shed 7 bases, and the junction held 8 bases outside the gene matches.

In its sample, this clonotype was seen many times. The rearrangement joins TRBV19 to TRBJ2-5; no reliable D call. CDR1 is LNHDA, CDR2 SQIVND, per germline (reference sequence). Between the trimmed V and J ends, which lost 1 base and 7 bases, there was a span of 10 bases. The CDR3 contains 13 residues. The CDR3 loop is CASSIGGYGTQYF. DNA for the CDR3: TGTGCCAGTAGTATAGGGGGTTACGGGACCCAGTACTTC.

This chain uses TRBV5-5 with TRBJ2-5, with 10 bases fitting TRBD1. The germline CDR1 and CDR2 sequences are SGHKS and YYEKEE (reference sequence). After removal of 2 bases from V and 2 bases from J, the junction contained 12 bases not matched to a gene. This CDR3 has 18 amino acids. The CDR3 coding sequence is TGTGCCAGCAGCTTATCCGGGACAGGGGTTGTTGGACAAGAGACCCAGTACTTC. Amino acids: CASSLSGTGVVGQETQYF.

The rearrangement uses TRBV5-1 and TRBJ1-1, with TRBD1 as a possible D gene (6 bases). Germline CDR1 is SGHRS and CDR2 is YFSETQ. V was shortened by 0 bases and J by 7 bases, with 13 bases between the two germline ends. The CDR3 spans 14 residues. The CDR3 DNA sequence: TGCGCCAGCAGCTTGGCCAGGGGTGGCAGTGAAGCTTTCTTT. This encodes CASSLARGGSEAFF.

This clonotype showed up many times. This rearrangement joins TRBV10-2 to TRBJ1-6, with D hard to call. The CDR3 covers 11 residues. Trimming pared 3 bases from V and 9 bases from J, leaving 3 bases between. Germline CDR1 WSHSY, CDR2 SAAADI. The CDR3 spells CASSDGSPLHF. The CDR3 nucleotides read TGCGCCAGCAGTGACGGTTCACCCCTCCACTTT.

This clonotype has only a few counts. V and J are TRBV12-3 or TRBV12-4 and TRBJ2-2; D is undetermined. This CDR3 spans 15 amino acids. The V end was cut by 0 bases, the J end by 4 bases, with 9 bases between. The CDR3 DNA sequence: TGTGCCAGCAGTTTAGCGCATAGCTTCACCGGGGAGCTGTTTTTT. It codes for CASSLAHSFTGELFF.

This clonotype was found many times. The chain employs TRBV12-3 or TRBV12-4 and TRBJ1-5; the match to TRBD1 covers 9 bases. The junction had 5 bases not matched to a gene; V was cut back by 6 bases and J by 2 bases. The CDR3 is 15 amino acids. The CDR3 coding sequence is TGTGCCAGCAGGCAATGGACAGGGGGCAATCAGCCCCAGCATTTT. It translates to CASRQWTGGNQPQHF.

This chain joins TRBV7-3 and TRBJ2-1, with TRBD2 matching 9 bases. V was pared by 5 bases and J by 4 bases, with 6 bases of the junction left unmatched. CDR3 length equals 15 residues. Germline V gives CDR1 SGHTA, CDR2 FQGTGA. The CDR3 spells CASSLLAGSYNEQFF. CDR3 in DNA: TGTGCCAGCAGCCTTCTAGCGGGGTCTTACAATGAGCAGTTCTTC.